Listed below are T cell receptor beta chains from one sample, sequenced in a study of shared clonotypes between healthy human individuals. Data came from immunoSEQ multiplex PCR; TCRdb stores just in-frame clones and leaves some out. The data show over 2 million clones, about 94% seen once. Sequences were obtained from naive CD8+ T cells sorted from blood. Receptor source: a man aged 18 to 29 in good health. CDR3s include the opening cysteine and the closing phenylalanine or tryptophan. The D gene is left open where the match is weak. The listing skips clone size in some rows; elsewhere it reads once, few, many or a size class.

j_call,d_call,v_call,clone_size,cdr3_aa,cdr3_nt
TRBJ2-1,TRBD2,TRBV6-1,.,CASSAPKEREDSFNEQFF,TGTGCCAGCAGTGCCCCGAAGGAGCGGGAGGACTCTTTCAATGAGCAGTTCTTC
TRBJ2-3,TRBD2,TRBV9,.,CASSVDRGLAEIADTQYF,TGTGCCAGCAGCGTAGATAGGGGACTAGCGGAAATAGCAGATACGCAGTATTTT
TRBJ1-1,.,TRBV6-1,.,CASSGEGPEAFF,TGTGCCAGCAGTGGAGAGGGCCCTGAAGCTTTCTTT
TRBJ2-3,.,TRBV5-1,.,CASSSDSAVSTDTQYF,TGCGCCAGCAGCTCGGATAGCGCCGTTAGCACAGATACGCAGTATTTT
TRBJ2-1,.,TRBV6-5,.,CASSQRDSYNEQFF,TGTGCCAGCAGCCAGAGGGACTCCTACAATGAGCAGTTCTTC
TRBJ1-2,.,TRBV10-3,.,CAISDPTLSYGYTF,TGTGCCATCAGTGACCCGACACTTTCCTATGGCTACACCTTC
TRBJ1-5,TRBD1,TRBV19,.,CASSSDREGNQPQHF,TGTGCCAGTAGCTCTGACAGGGAAGGCAATCAGCCCCAGCATTTT
TRBJ1-1,.,TRBV5-1,.,CASSLGRNTEAFF,TGCGCCAGCAGCTTGGGACGGAACACTGAAGCTTTCTTT
TRBJ1-2,.,TRBV7-9,.,CATSYRVGYGYTF,TGTGCCACATCTTACAGGGTGGGCTATGGCTACACCTTC
TRBJ1-4,.,TRBV28,.,CASTSTDGYEKLFF,TGTGCCAGCACCTCGACAGACGGATATGAAAAACTGTTTTTT
TRBJ2-2,TRBD2,TRBV9,.,CASSTSTEPGGTGELFF,TGTGCCAGCAGCACGTCGACAGAACCGGGAGGAACCGGGGAGCTGTTTTTT
TRBJ2-3,.,TRBV4-1,.,CASSQRPSITDTQYF,TGCGCCAGCTCCCAACGCCCTAGCATCACAGATACGCAGTATTTT
TRBJ2-7,.,TRBV7-9,.,CASSRTGWPEQYF,TGTGCCAGCAGCCGAACAGGGTGGCCCGAGCAGTACTTC
TRBJ1-1,.,TRBV13,.,CASSPSGRDWDTEAFF,TGTGCCAGCAGCCCTAGTGGCAGGGATTGGGACACTGAAGCTTTCTTT
TRBJ1-1,.,TRBV9,.,CASSGKGRNTEAFF,TGTGCCAGCAGCGGTAAGGGACGGAACACTGAAGCTTTCTTT
TRBJ1-1,.,TRBV27,.,CASSVQVNTEAFF,TGTGCCAGCAGTGTACAGGTGAACACTGAAGCTTTCTTT
TRBJ2-7,.,TRBV28,.,CASSFNPRDYEQYF,TGTGCCAGCAGTTTTAACCCCAGGGACTACGAGCAGTACTTC
TRBJ2-5,.,TRBV27,.,CASSLIGMETQYF,TGTGCCAGCAGTTTGATAGGGATGGAGACCCAGTACTTC
TRBJ2-2,TRBD1,TRBV5-6,.,CASSLGQGGTGELFF,TGTGCCAGCAGCTTGGGACAGGGGGGCACCGGGGAGCTGTTTTTT
TRBJ1-6,.,TRBV6-1,.,CASSDIQGQYNSPLHF,TGTGCCAGCAGTGACATCCAGGGACAATATAATTCACCCCTCCACTTT
TRBJ1-1,.,TRBV4-2,.,CASSHRIDQNTEAFF,TGTGCCAGCAGCCATCGAATCGACCAGAACACTGAAGCTTTCTTT
TRBJ2-7,.,TRBV5-1,.,CASSLYAGTSYEQYF,TGCGCCAGCAGCTTGTATGCGGGGACCTCCTACGAGCAGTACTTC
TRBJ2-5,TRBD2,TRBV6-5,once,CASTPLATQETQYF,TGTGCCAGCACCCCACTAGCGACCCAAGAGACCCAGTACTTC
TRBJ2-1,.,TRBV5-1,.,CASGTQGEQFF,TGCGCCAGCGGAACCCAGGGTGAGCAGTTCTTC
TRBJ2-7,.,TRBV7-2,.,CASSLLDSLVYEQYF,TGTGCCAGCAGCTTACTAGACTCCCTCGTTTACGAGCAGTACTTC
TRBJ2-1,.,TRBV7-2,.,CASSPTGGSYNEQFF,TGTGCCAGCAGCCCTACGGGTGGCTCCTACAATGAGCAGTTCTTC
TRBJ2-1,TRBD2,TRBV28,.,CASSSGGEQFF,TGTGCCAGCAGTTCCGGGGGGGAGCAGTTCTTC
TRBJ2-3,.,TRBV11-2,.,CASSRRAGPTDTQYF,TGTGCCAGCAGCCGGCGGGCGGGCCCCACAGATACGCAGTATTTT
TRBJ2-7,TRBD1,TRBV5-1,.,CASSSGQGADEQYF,TGCGCCAGCAGCTCTGGACAGGGGGCAGACGAGCAGTACTTC
TRBJ2-1,.,TRBV30,.,CAWSPRGLGNEQFF,TGTGCCTGGAGTCCAAGGGGTTTGGGCAATGAGCAGTTCTTC
TRBJ2-3,TRBD2,TRBV2,.,CASRKSGEPSTDTQYF,TGTGCCAGCAGGAAAAGCGGGGAACCTAGCACAGATACGCAGTATTTT
TRBJ2-2,.,TRBV30,once,CAWSVSGELFF,TGTGCCTGGAGTGTATCTGGGGAGCTGTTTTTT
TRBJ2-2,.,TRBV10-1,.,CAIFYASNTGELFF,TGCGCCATTTTCTATGCCTCGAACACCGGGGAGCTGTTTTTT
TRBJ2-1,TRBD2,TRBV20-1,.,CSATGRGQFF,TGCAGTGCCACGGGGAGGGGGCAGTTCTTC
TRBJ2-7,.,TRBV7-9,.,CASSSSEPTQTYEQYF,TGTGCCAGCAGCTCTTCCGAACCGACTCAGACATACGAGCAGTACTTC